One and the same sample provided the 25 T cell receptor beta chains below, sequenced in a study of blood T cell repertoires in COVID-19. Profiled with immunoSEQ multiplex PCR; TCRdb holds only in-frame clones, not every one. Among more than 150,000 clones listed, around 86% were seen once. The sample comprised peripheral blood. The receptors here all came from a man between 40 and 49 years old with acute or convalescent COVID-19.

The table lists this clone with a count of one. This chain connects TRBV4-2 to TRBJ1-6; 12 bases align to TRBD1. J gave up 10 bases and V 1 base, and 8 bases lay outside the gene matches. The CDR3 totals 17 residues. Germline loops: CDR1 LGHNA, CDR2 YNFKEQ. In nucleotides, the CDR3 is TGTGCCAGCAGCCAAGTTGGGGACAGGGGGCGCGAATCACCCCTCCACTTT. Its translation: CASSQVGDRGRESPLHF.

The genes are TRBV7-2 and TRBJ1-5; D might be TRBD1 (6 bases). The V end was cut by 4 bases, the J end by 4 bases, with 11 bases between. The CDR3 spans 14 residues. Per the germline V gene, CDR1 is SGHTA and CDR2 is FQGNSA. The CDR3 bases are TGTGCCAGCAGCTCAACCGGACAGAATCAGCCCCAGCATTTT. Translation: CASSSTGQNQPQHF.

This clone was observed a handful of times. CDR3 region: CASSLKVGVAGGFTDTQYF. Here the CDR3 DNA reads TGTGCCAGCAGCTTAAAGGTCGGGGTAGCGGGGGGTTTCACAGATACGCAGTATTTT. This chain connects TRBV7-3 to TRBJ2-3, with TRBD2 matching over 10 bases. CDR1 is SGHTA, CDR2 FQGTGA, per germline. The CDR3 is made up of 19 amino acids. J was trimmed by 2 bases and V by 1 base; bases with no gene match: 12. Together with reference TRBV7-3 and TRBJ2-3, the CDR3 gives the full variable domain: GAGVSQTPSNKVTEKGKYVELRCDPISGHTALYWYRQSLGQGPEFLIYFQGTGAADDSGLPNDRFFAVRPEGSVSTLKIQRTERGDSAVYLCASSLKVGVAGGFTDTQYFGPGTRLTVL.

A word on this clone: The same CDR3 also results from other DNA sequences found in this sample. The chain combines TRBV18 with TRBJ2-3; maybe TRBD2 (5 bases). The CDR3 runs to 12 residues. The ends were cut back, 2 bases at V and 5 bases at J, with 5 bases in the middle. Germline-derived CDR1 and CDR2 are KGHSH and LQKENI. For the CDR3, the DNA is TGTGCCAGCTCACCAGGAGGAGATACGCAGTATTTT. Its translation is CASSPGGDTQYF.

The CDR3 DNA is TGTGCCATCAGGGATGCAGGGGGAGAGCAGTACTTC. Its protein product is CAIRDAGGEQYF. V and J are TRBV10-3 and TRBJ2-7; 7 positions match TRBD1. The CDR3 is 12 residues long. Germline trimming cut 6 bases from V and 7 bases from J; bases unmatched to any gene: 6. Germline loops: CDR1 ENHRY, CDR2 SYGVKD.

This clone has more than one count but fewer than ten. The rearrangement joins TRBV7-9 to TRBJ1-5; D possibly corresponds to TRBD1 (6 bases). There are 13 residues in the CDR3. Germline-derived CDR1 and CDR2 are SEHNR and FQNEAQ (reference sequence). The ends were cut back, 5 bases at V and 6 bases at J, with 11 bases in the middle. CDR3 loop: CASSPQGSQPQHF. The CDR3 DNA is TGTGCCAGCAGCCCACAGGGAAGTCAGCCCCAGCATTTT.

The chain carries TRBV19 and TRBJ2-1; TRBD1 agrees at 8 bases. This CDR3 is 15 amino acids long. After removal of 3 bases from V and 6 bases from J, the junction contained 7 bases not matched to a gene. Germline CDR1 and CDR2: LNHDA and SQIVND (reference sequence). CDR3 sequence (DNA): TGTGCCAGTAGTATCTATGACAGGGGCGGCAATGAGCAGTTCTTC. Translation gives CASSIYDRGGNEQFF.

This sequence joins TRBV5-1 and TRBJ2-3; 9 nucleotides agree with TRBD1. The J segment lost 4 bases and the V segment lost 2 bases, leaving 2 bases of the junction unmatched. The CDR3 loop spans 14 amino acids. Germline V CDR1 and CDR2: SGHRS, YFSETQ. This chain's CDR3 is CASSFGQGPDTQYF. CDR3 coding DNA: TGCGCCAGCAGCTTTGGACAGGGGCCAGATACGCAGTATTTT.

The chain uses TRBV15 and TRBJ1-4, with D maybe TRBD1 (6 bases). Per the germline V gene, CDR1 is LNHNV and CDR2 is YYDKDF (reference sequence). The V end was cut by 3 bases, the J end by 5 bases, with 19 bases between. The CDR3 spans 17 residues. The CDR3 DNA reads as TGTGCCACCAGCAGGCCCCGGGGGGCAGCCGTAAATGAAAAACTGTTTTTT. The encoded protein is CATSRPRGAAVNEKLFF.

The chain uses TRBV9 and TRBJ2-2; D is perhaps TRBD2 (5 bases). V was trimmed by 0 bases and J by 6 bases, leaving 12 bases between them. In germline, CDR1 is SGDLS, CDR2 YYNGEE. CDR3 size: 15 residues. This CDR3 is CASSVAREGPGELFF. In DNA, the CDR3 is TGTGCCAGCAGCGTAGCTCGGGAAGGCCCCGGGGAGCTGTTTTTT. The full variable domain, rest sourced from reference TRBV9 and TRBJ2-2, is DSGVTQTPKHLITATGQRVTLRCSPRSGDLSVYWYQQSLDQGLQFLIQYYNGEERAKGNILERFSAQQFPDLHSELNLSSLELGDSALYFCASSVAREGPGELFFGEGSRLTVL.

The chain uses TRBV5-5 and TRBJ1-5; D is unclear. V lost 1 base to trimming and J lost 3 bases, with 11 bases between them. The CDR3 has 15 amino acids. Looked up from germline, CDR1 is SGHKS and CDR2 is YYEKEE (reference sequence). The CDR3 region has the DNA TGTGCCAGCAGCTTGAACTGGGCCAACAATCAGCCCCAGCATTTT. It translates to CASSLNWANNQPQHF.

The chain has TRBV12-5 and TRBJ2-3, with 10 positions matching TRBD2. V gave up 3 bases and J gave up 3 bases; unmatched junction bases: 9. The CDR3 has 17 residues. CDR1 is LGHNT, CDR2 FRNRAP, per germline. CDR3 region: CASGLGRASGGTDTQYF. The CDR3 DNA follows: TGTGCTAGTGGTTTAGGGAGGGCTAGCGGGGGAACAGATACGCAGTATTTT. Combining the CDR3 with reference TRBV12-5 and TRBJ2-3 gives the whole variable domain DARVTQTPRHKVTEMGQEVTMRCQPILGHNTVFWYRQTMMQGLELLAYFRNRAPLDDSGMPKDRFSAEMPDATLATLKIQPSEPRDSAVYFCASGLGRASGGTDTQYFGPGTRLTVL.

This clone was observed a single time. This chain uses TRBV18 with TRBJ1-3, with D uncertain. Germline values: CDR1 KGHSH, CDR2 LQKENI. With 0 bases removed from V and 4 bases from J, the gap between germline ends came to 7 bases. The CDR3 loop spans 14 amino acids. As DNA, the CDR3 is TGTGCCAGCTCACCACCCCTCAGAGGAAACACCATATATTTT. The encoded protein is CASSPPLRGNTIYF.

This clone has just one count. V is TRBV27 and J is TRBJ1-5, with TRBD1 matching over 8 bases. The V segment lost 9 bases and the J segment 2 bases; nucleotides outside the gene matches: 6. Germline CDR1 reads MNHEY; CDR2 reads SMNVEV (reference sequence). CDR3 length: 14 amino acids. The DNA of the CDR3 is TGTGCCAGTAGACAGGGGACGGGCAATCAGCCCCAGCATTTT. Its protein product is CASRQGTGNQPQHF.

The chain combines TRBV27 with TRBJ1-1, with a tentative D call TRBD1 (5 bases). Per germline, CDR1 MNHEY and CDR2 SMNVEV (reference sequence). The CDR3 has 12 amino acids. Deletions cut 3 bases from V and 5 bases from J, with 7 bases between. The CDR3 DNA is TGTGCCAGCAGTTTTGCAGGGACTGAAGCTTTCTTT. Translated: CASSFAGTEAFF.

This rearrangement joins TRBV28 to TRBJ2-7; D is perhaps TRBD1 (5 bases). The CDR3 contains 14 residues. V gave up 3 bases and J gave up 4 bases, with 13 bases separating them. Germline lookup yields CDR1 MDHEN and CDR2 SYDVKM. The CDR3 here is CASSLQGARYEQYF. The CDR3 region has the DNA TGTGCCAGCAGTTTGCAGGGTGCGAGGTACGAGCAGTACTTC.

The J gene is TRBJ2-4, the V gene TRBV28, with D possibly matching TRBD2 (6 bases). The germline CDR1 and CDR2 sequences are MDHEN and SYDVKM. With 0 bases removed from V and 6 bases from J, the gap between germline ends came to 12 bases. This CDR3 has 15 amino acids. This chain's CDR3 is CASSLWVGGSNIQYF. CDR3 coding DNA: TGTGCCAGCAGTTTATGGGTGGGGGGATCAAACATTCAGTACTTC. Full variable domain (rest looked up from reference TRBV28 and TRBJ2-4): DVKVTQSSRYLVKRTGEKVFLECVQDMDHENMFWYRQDPGLGLRLIYFSYDVKMKEKGDIPEGYSVSREKKERFSLILESASTNQTSMYLCASSLWVGGSNIQYFGAGTRLSVL.

The V and J genes are TRBV28 and TRBJ1-5; D is possibly TRBD1 (5 bases). The CDR3 is made up of 13 amino acids. CDR1 is MDHEN and CDR2 is SYDVKM in the germline V gene. Deletions cut 3 bases from V and 4 bases from J, with 7 bases between. CDR3 amino acids: CASSFGGNQPQHF. The CDR3 nucleotides read TGTGCCAGCAGTTTCGGGGGAAATCAGCCCCAGCATTTT. Full variable domain (outside the CDR3, taken from reference TRBV28 and TRBJ1-5): DVKVTQSSRYLVKRTGEKVFLECVQDMDHENMFWYRQDPGLGLRLIYFSYDVKMKEKGDIPEGYSVSREKKERFSLILESASTNQTSMYLCASSFGGNQPQHFGDGTRLSIL.

The rearrangement joins TRBV2 to TRBJ1-2; TRBD1 aligns across 9 bases. After removal of 8 bases from V and 7 bases from J, the junction contained 11 bases not matched to a gene. The CDR3 covers 14 residues. CDR1 is SNHLY, CDR2 FYNNEI, per germline. Here the CDR3 reads CASLALGQGGGYTF. The CDR3 DNA reads TGTGCCAGCTTAGCCCTGGGACAGGGAGGTGGCTACACCTTC.

The chain recombines TRBV14 with TRBJ2-5; possibly TRBD2 for D (6 bases). The germline V gene encodes CDR1 SGHDN and CDR2 FVKESK. CDR3 length: 14 amino acids. V lost 2 bases and J 4 bases, leaving 11 bases between the germline ends. DNA for the CDR3: TGTGCCAGCAGCCAACGCTGGGGAGGAGAGACCCAGTACTTC. Its translation: CASSQRWGGETQYF.

The chain employs TRBV5-1 and TRBJ1-4; D perhaps matches TRBD1 (5 bases). The germline V and J ends were trimmed by 4 bases and 4 bases, with 14 bases remaining between them. This CDR3 spans 15 amino acids. The germline V gene has CDR1 SGHRS and CDR2 YFSETQ. CDR3 residues: CASSEVGGFNEKLFF. Written as DNA, the CDR3 is TGCGCCAGCAGCGAAGTCGGGGGTTTTAATGAAAAACTGTTTTTT.

The CDR3 DNA is TGTGCCTGGAGGGGACAGGTCGAATATTATTTT. Protein product: CAWRGQVEYYF. J is TRBJ2-3 and V is TRBV30, with TRBD1 matching over 8 bases. CDR3 size: 11 residues. V lost 3 bases, J lost 15 bases, and 8 bases stayed unmatched. Germline values: CDR1 GTSNPN, CDR2 SVGIG (reference sequence).

The chain links TRBV19 to TRBJ2-1, with TRBD2 matching 9 bases. With V trimmed by 7 bases and J by 3 bases, 4 bases remained unmatched. CDR1 is LNHDA and CDR2 is SQIVND in the germline V gene (reference sequence). The CDR3 totals 14 residues. The DNA for the CDR3 is TGTGCCAGTATGCTGCGGGGGGGCTACAATGAGCAGTTCTTC. This translates into CASMLRGGYNEQFF.

The chain combines TRBV18 with TRBJ2-2; a weak D match, TRBD1 (6 bases). The V and J ends lost 3 bases and 1 base respectively, with 9 bases between them. Germline V gene lookup returns CDR1 KGHSH and CDR2 LQKENI. The CDR3 contains 15 residues. As DNA, the CDR3 is TGTGCCAGCTCACCTCGACAGGAGAACACCGGGGAGCTGTTTTTT. Its protein is CASSPRQENTGELFF.

The CDR3 DNA follows: TGCGCCAGCAGCACCGGGACAGTACAAGAGACCCAGTACTTC. This translates into CASSTGTVQETQYF. The chain employs TRBV5-1 and TRBJ2-5; 7 bases map to TRBD1. CDR1 is SGHRS, CDR2 YFSETQ, per germline. The V segment lost 4 bases and the J segment 2 bases; nucleotides outside the gene matches: 5. The CDR3 is 14 amino acids.